This T cell receptor (beta chain) came from a study of T cell responses to AZD1222 COVID-19 vaccine. Points from the study as a whole: In all cases, repertoires were sampled only after the peak T cell response. The sample set comprised mostly white British donors with more females, and clonal diversity was possibly underestimated.

As to this clone: Its target is not known.

The assay was immunoSEQ multiplex PCR, and TCRdb's table has in-frame clones only and misses some. This table holds over 110,000 clones, 85% to 95% found once. The CDR3 extends over 18 amino acids. J was trimmed by 2 bases and V by 4 bases; bases with no gene match: 8. Germline values: CDR1 SGHTS, CDR2 YDEGEE. This clonotype was obtained from an adult who had recovered from COVID-19. The sample consisted of peripheral blood, taken after recovery from COVID-19. The rearrangement uses TRBV5-8 and TRBJ2-1, with 14 nucleotides matching TRBD2. The CDR3 nucleotides are TGTGCCAGCAGCCCGAGCGGGACTAGCGGGAGCCCCTACAATGAGCAGTTCTTC. Translated: CASSPSGTSGSPYNEQFF.